One sample yielded the 26 T cell receptor beta chains listed below, sequenced in a study of post-analysis software for immune sequencing data. Every TCR beta cDNA library bore unique molecular identifiers. TCRdb re-called the PCR reads through MiXCR, storing one row per CDR3 protein. The profile shows 500,000 to 600,000 distinct CDR3 sequences, about 44% of them singletons. Their target antigens are unknown. Study-wide results and limits: Four or five TRBV segments (TRBV5-6, TRBV5-1 and TRBV20-1 among them) occurred more frequently in patients than in controls.

The sample comprised blood. The receptors originated from a girl under 18 with multiple sclerosis.

V gene TRBV5-1 combines with J gene TRBJ2-7; the match to TRBD2 covers 7 bases. With V trimmed by 3 bases and J by 2 bases, 5 bases remained unmatched. The CDR3 consists of 14 residues. Looked up from germline, CDR1 is SGHRS and CDR2 is YFSETQ. The CDR3 DNA is TGCGCCAGCAGCTGGTCTAGCGGTCCCTACGAGCAGTACTTC. Translation gives CASSWSSGPYEQYF.

The chain employs TRBV29-1 and TRBJ2-1; no definite D call. CDR3 length: 14 residues. The V end lost 4 bases, the J end lost 1 base, and 11 bases lay between the germline ends. Germline CDR1 reads SQVTM; CDR2 reads ANQGSEA. The CDR3 is CSVVPATSYNEQFF. CDR3 bases: TGCAGCGTTGTGCCAGCGACATCCTACAATGAGCAGTTCTTC.

The table lists this clonotype with a few counts. This chain joins TRBV12-3 or TRBV12-4 and TRBJ1-2; D is undetermined. CDR3 length: 15 amino acids. V lost 4 bases and J 4 bases, leaving 16 bases between the germline ends. CDR3 in DNA: TGTGCCAGCAGTTCAAGGTCCACCGAATTCTATGGCTACACCTTC. It yields the protein CASSSRSTEFYGYTF.

This clonotype was detected only a few times. An end of the junction differs from the germline gene, which may be a read error. V is TRBV6-6 and J is TRBJ1-2; no firm D call. The CDR3 has 14 residues. Germline V gene data show CDR1 as MNHNY and CDR2 as SVGAGI (reference sequence). Here the CDR3 DNA reads TGTGCCAGCAAAACCCCCGGGGAAAACTATGGCTGCACCTTC. Amino acids: CASKTPGENYGCTF.

This clonotype was observed once. This chain links TRBV12-3 or TRBV12-4 with TRBJ2-3, with D possibly TRBD1 on 5 matching bases. V gave up 5 bases and J gave up 4 bases, with 16 bases separating them. This CDR3 comprises 15 residues. DNA for the CDR3: TGTGCCAGCAGTCTGAGTTGGGGCCGGGCAGATACGCAGTATTTT. This encodes CASSLSWGRADTQYF.

This chain uses TRBV5-6 with TRBJ2-6, with D unclear. The germline V gene has CDR1 SGHDT and CDR2 YYEEEE. This CDR3 comprises 16 residues. Trimming stripped 1 base from V and 0 bases from J, with 8 bases between. DNA for the CDR3: TGTGCCAGCAGCTTGTCGGTCCGCTCTGGGGCCAACGTCCTGACTTTC. This gives the protein CASSLSVRSGANVLTF.

The V call is TRBV20-1, the J call TRBJ2-5; tentatively, D is TRBD2 (5 bases). The CDR3 loop spans 11 amino acids. Trimming shortened V by 3 bases and J by 11 bases, and 13 bases separated the two germline ends. Germline CDR1 reads DFQATT; CDR2 reads SNEGSKA (reference sequence). The DNA for the CDR3 is TGCAGTGCTAGTAGTTCGTGGGAGCAGTACTTC. As protein: CSASSSWEQYF.

About this clonotype itself: A much bigger clone sits one base away, suggesting this may be a read error. The chain couples TRBV6-1 to TRBJ2-1, with 11 bases matching TRBD1. The germline CDR1 and CDR2 sequences are MNHNS and SASEGT. The CDR3 length is 14 residues. V lost 6 bases, J lost 6 bases, and 4 bases stayed unmatched. CDR3: CASRAGTGGNEQFF. The DNA for the CDR3 is TGTGCCAGCAGGGCCGGGACAGGGGGCAATGAGCAGTTCTTC.

The gene calls are TRBV2 and TRBJ1-1; D possibly corresponds to TRBD1 (5 bases). Per germline, CDR1 SNHLY and CDR2 FYNNEI. The CDR3 is 13 residues long. V lost 8 bases and J lost 2, with 12 bases in between. The CDR3 spells CASGRDRNTEAFF. CDR3 in DNA: TGTGCCAGCGGCAGGGATCGTAACACTGAAGCTTTCTTT.

The chain carries TRBV14 and TRBJ1-1; TRBD1 matches at 9 bases. The germline V gene encodes CDR1 SGHDN and CDR2 FVKESK. The junction had 6 bases not matched to a gene; V was cut back by 1 base and J by 0 bases. This CDR3 comprises 17 residues. CDR3 sequence (DNA): TGTGCCAGCAGCCAAGGAACAGGGGGCACGGTGAACACTGAAGCTTTCTTT. This gives the protein CASSQGTGGTVNTEAFF.

This clonotype occurred a few times. The chain combines TRBV12-3 or TRBV12-4 with TRBJ2-4; TRBD2 matches 7 bases. J lost 7 bases, V lost 1 base, and 4 bases had no gene match. The CDR3 runs 14 residues. The CDR3 loop reads CASSLVETSNIQYF. The CDR3 DNA is TGTGCCAGCAGTTTAGTTGAGACTAGCAACATTCAGTACTTC.

V is TRBV5-4 and J is TRBJ2-7; D tentatively fits TRBD1 or TRBD2 (6 bases each). The germline V gene encodes CDR1 SGHNT and CDR2 YYREEE (reference sequence). This CDR3 comprises 12 residues. V gave up 4 bases and J gave up 7 bases, with 12 bases separating them. DNA for the CDR3: TGTGCCAGCAGCGCGGGACAACGGGAGCAGTACTTC. Amino acids: CASSAGQREQYF. Filled out from reference TRBV5-4 and TRBJ2-7, the complete variable domain reads ETGVTQSPTHLIKTRGQQVTLRCSSQSGHNTVSWYQQALGQGPQFIFQYYREEENGRGNFPPRFSGLQFPNYSSELNVNALELDDSALYLCASSAGQREQYFGPGTRLTVT.

The chain joins TRBV6-5 to TRBJ2-1; D gene ambiguous. Germline V gene lookup returns CDR1 MNHEY and CDR2 SVGAGI. The CDR3 covers 13 residues. V lost 6 bases, J lost 9 bases, and 15 bases lay in between. The CDR3 is CASSRRPDSEQFF. The CDR3, as DNA: TGTGCCAGCAGCCGGCGCCCTGATAGTGAGCAGTTCTTC.

The V and J genes are TRBV7-9 and TRBJ2-1; TRBD1 is a possible D gene (6 bases). Trimming took 5 bases from V and 9 from J, leaving 14 bases between them. In germline, CDR1 is SEHNR, CDR2 FQNEAQ (reference sequence). The length of the CDR3 is 13 residues. CDR3 protein: CASSAAGAGEQFF. CDR3 nucleotides: TGTGCCAGCAGCGCGGCAGGGGCAGGTGAGCAGTTCTTC.

The chain links TRBV14 to TRBJ1-2; the D is unclear. V was trimmed by 1 base and J by 7 bases, leaving 10 bases between them. From germline, CDR1 is SGHDN and CDR2 FVKESK. The CDR3 spans 13 residues. The CDR3 reads CASSQAGNFGYTF. The CDR3 bases are TGTGCCAGCAGCCAAGCAGGAAATTTTGGCTACACCTTC.

This chain joins TRBV7-3 and TRBJ1-1, with 9 nucleotides matching TRBD1. CDR1 and CDR2 (germline): SGHTA, FQGTGA. The CDR3 totals 15 residues. V shed 1 base, J shed 4 bases, and the junction held 4 bases outside the gene matches. In DNA, the CDR3 is TGTGCCAGCAGCTTAATGAAGACAGGGGGCACTGAAGCTTTCTTT. Amino acids: CASSLMKTGGTEAFF.

The V and J genes are TRBV5-1 and TRBJ2-5; TRBD1 aligns across 9 bases. The J call may not be correct, given that the DNA end is closer to TRBJ2-7. The CDR3 is 15 amino acids. The V gene's germline CDR1 is SGHRS and CDR2 YFSETQ. The CDR3 protein is CASSLGGQGTDEQYF. The CDR3 DNA is TGCGCCAGCAGCTTGGGGGGACAGGGAACAGACGAGCAGTACTTC.

V and J are TRBV12-3 or TRBV12-4 and TRBJ2-4; D call uncertain. V lost 4 bases and J 0 bases, leaving 7 bases between the germline ends. CDR3 size: 14 residues. In DNA form, the CDR3 reads TGTGCCAGCAGTTCACCAGTAGCCAAAAACATTCAGTACTTC. Encoded protein: CASSSPVAKNIQYF.

The gene calls are TRBV12-3 or TRBV12-4 and TRBJ2-7, with D possibly TRBD1 on 6 matching bases. The CDR3 is 15 residues long. V shed 6 bases and J shed 1 base, with 16 bases lying between them. CDR3 residues: CASSWGQRDSYEQYF. DNA of the CDR3: TGTGCCAGCAGCTGGGGACAAAGAGATTCCTACGAGCAGTACTTC.

V usage is TRBV27 and J usage is TRBJ2-5, with 9 bases fitting TRBD2. With 4 bases clipped from V and 3 bases from J, the junction kept 9 bases outside the gene matches. Germline assignment: CDR1 MNHEY and CDR2 SMNVEV (reference sequence). The length of the CDR3 is 16 residues. The CDR3 protein is CASSSYLAGVKETQYF. CDR3 bases: TGTGCCAGCAGTTCCTATTTAGCGGGAGTTAAAGAGACCCAGTACTTC.

This chain connects TRBV7-8 to TRBJ2-3, with D possibly matching TRBD2 (7 bases). V shed 10 bases and J shed 2 bases, with 16 bases lying between them. CDR1 is SGHVS, CDR2 FQNEAQ, per germline. The CDR3 is 14 residues long. The CDR3, as DNA: TGTGCCAACGGGGGGCAGGGATACACAGATACGCAGTATTTT. Amino acid sequence: CANGGQGYTDTQYF.

The rearrangement links TRBV20-1 to TRBJ2-7; D remains ambiguous. V was cut by 0 bases and J by 7 bases, with 7 bases left in between. The CDR3 has 11 amino acids. From germline, CDR1 is DFQATT and CDR2 SNEGSKA (reference sequence). CDR3 loop: CSARDLGEQYF. The CDR3, as DNA: TGCAGTGCTAGAGACCTTGGGGAGCAGTACTTC.

This clonotype was seen once. The V and J genes are TRBV5-1 and TRBJ2-1; TRBD1 matches 7 bases. Germline lookup yields CDR1 SGHRS and CDR2 YFSETQ. Unmatched junction bases numbered 3, after V lost 1 base and J lost 5 bases. The CDR3 has 14 amino acids. The CDR3 bases are TGCGCCAGCAGCTTGTTCACAGGGGACAATGAGCAGTTCTTC. It translates to CASSLFTGDNEQFF.

As regards this clonotype: At one end the junction does not follow the germline gene, possibly because of a read error. The chain carries TRBV7-2 and TRBJ2-7; a possible D gene is TRBD2 (7 bases). The J call is doubtful: the DNA matches TRBJ2-5 better. Germline V gene lookup returns CDR1 SGHTA and CDR2 FQGNSA. The CDR3 has 17 amino acids. The DNA for the CDR3 is TGTGCCAGCAGCTCAGGTCGAGGGGGGGGGACCCAAAAGACCCAGTACTTC. It encodes CASSSGRGGGTQKTQYF.

This clonotype came up a few times. The V call is TRBV5-1, the J call TRBJ2-7; perhaps TRBD2 as D (6 bases). Per germline, CDR1 SGHRS and CDR2 YFSETQ. V was pared by 0 bases and J by 5 bases, with 12 bases between. The CDR3 has 14 amino acids. The CDR3 DNA is TGCGCCAGCAGCTTGGAAGGGCGGGGCCACGAGCAGTACTTC. Translating gives CASSLEGRGHEQYF.

This clonotype was detected only a few times. The CDR3 nucleotides are TGTGCCAGCAGGCCCGGGACAGGCAGAAATCAGCCCCAGCATTTT. It codes for CASRPGTGRNQPQHF. The chain couples TRBV2 to TRBJ1-5; 8 bases match TRBD1. V trimming: 6 bases; J trimming: 4 bases; junction bases outside the gene matches: 8. Germline-derived CDR1 and CDR2 are SNHLY and FYNNEI. This CDR3 is 15 amino acids long. Full variable domain (missing parts from reference TRBV2 and TRBJ1-5): EPEVTQTPSHQVTQMGQEVILRCVPISNHLYFYWYRQILGQKVEFLVSFYNNEISEKSEIFDDQFSVERPDGSNFTLKIRSTKLEDSAMYFCASRPGTGRNQPQHFGDGTRLSIL.